The subject of this entry is one T cell receptor (beta chain). Some clones are missing from TCRdb's copy, which holds only in-frame ones; the method was immunoSEQ multiplex PCR. The sample has 180,000 or so clones; approximately 86% are singletons. Trimming stripped 3 bases from V and 5 bases from J, with 13 bases between. This CDR3 is 15 amino acids long. Germline V gene data show CDR1 as LNHDA and CDR2 as SQIVND (reference sequence). This entry belongs to a study of cytomegalovirus exposure and HLA in healthy donors. The rearrangement uses TRBV19 and TRBJ1-4; maybe TRBD1 (5 bases). The TCR sequence derives from a man younger than 40 in good health and CMV-seropositive. Specimen: PBMCs. The CDR3 protein is CASSIPWGGNEKLFF. As DNA, the CDR3 is TGTGCCAGTAGTATCCCGTGGGGGGGGAATGAAAAACTGTTTTTT.